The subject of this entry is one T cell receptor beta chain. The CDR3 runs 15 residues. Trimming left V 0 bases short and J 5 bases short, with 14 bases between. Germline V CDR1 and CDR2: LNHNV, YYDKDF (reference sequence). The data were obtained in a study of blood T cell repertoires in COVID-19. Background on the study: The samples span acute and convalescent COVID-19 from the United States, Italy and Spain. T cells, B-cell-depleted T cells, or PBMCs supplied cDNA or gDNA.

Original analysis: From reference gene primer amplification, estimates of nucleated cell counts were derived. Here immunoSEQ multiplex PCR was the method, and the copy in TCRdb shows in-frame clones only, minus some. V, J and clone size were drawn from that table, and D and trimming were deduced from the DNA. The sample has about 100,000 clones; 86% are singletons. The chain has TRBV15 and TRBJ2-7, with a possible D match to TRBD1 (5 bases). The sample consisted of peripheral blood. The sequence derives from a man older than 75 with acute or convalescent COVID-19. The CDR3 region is CATSRDIQGGHEQYF. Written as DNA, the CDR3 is TGTGCCACCAGCAGAGATATCCAGGGCGGCCACGAGCAGTACTTC.